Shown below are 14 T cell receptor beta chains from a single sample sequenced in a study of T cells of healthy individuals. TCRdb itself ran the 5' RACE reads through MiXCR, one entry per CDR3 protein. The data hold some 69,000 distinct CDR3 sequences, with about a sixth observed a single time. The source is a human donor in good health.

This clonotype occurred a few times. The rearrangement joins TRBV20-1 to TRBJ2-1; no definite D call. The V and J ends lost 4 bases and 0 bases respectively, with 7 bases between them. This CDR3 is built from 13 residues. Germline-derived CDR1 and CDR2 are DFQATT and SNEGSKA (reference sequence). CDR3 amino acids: CSATLPSYNEQFF. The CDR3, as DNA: TGCAGTGCTACACTACCCTCCTACAATGAGCAGTTCTTC.

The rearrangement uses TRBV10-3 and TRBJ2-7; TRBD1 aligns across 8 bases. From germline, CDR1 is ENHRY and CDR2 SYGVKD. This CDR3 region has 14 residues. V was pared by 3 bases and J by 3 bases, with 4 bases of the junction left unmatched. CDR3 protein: CAISEGGQGYEQYF. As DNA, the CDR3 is TGTGCCATCAGTGAAGGCGGACAGGGCTACGAGCAGTACTTC.

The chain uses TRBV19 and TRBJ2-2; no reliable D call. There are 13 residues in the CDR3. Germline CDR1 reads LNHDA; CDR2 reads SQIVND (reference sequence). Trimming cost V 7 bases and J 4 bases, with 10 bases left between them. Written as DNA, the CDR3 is TGTGCCAGTACTCCATCGGGCACCGGGGAGCTGTTTTTT. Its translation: CASTPSGTGELFF. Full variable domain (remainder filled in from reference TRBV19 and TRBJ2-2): DGGITQSPKYLFRKEGQNVTLSCEQNLNHDAMYWYRQDPGQGLRLIYYSQIVNDFQKGDIAEGYSVSREKKESFPLTVTSAQKNPTAFYLCASTPSGTGELFFGEGSRLTVL.

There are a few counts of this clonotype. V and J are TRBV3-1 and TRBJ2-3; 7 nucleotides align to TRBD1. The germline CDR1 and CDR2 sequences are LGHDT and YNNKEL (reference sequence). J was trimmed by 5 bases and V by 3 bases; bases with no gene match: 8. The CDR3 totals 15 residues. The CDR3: CASSQTGHRGDTQYF. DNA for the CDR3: TGTGCCAGCAGCCAGACAGGGCATCGAGGAGATACGCAGTATTTT.

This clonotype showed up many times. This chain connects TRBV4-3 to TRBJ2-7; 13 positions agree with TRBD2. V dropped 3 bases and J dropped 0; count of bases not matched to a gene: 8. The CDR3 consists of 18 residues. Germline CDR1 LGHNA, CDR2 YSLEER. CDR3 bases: TGCGCCAGCAGCCATGGGACTAGCGGGATTCCGAGCTCCTACGAGCAGTACTTC. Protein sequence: CASSHGTSGIPSSYEQYF.

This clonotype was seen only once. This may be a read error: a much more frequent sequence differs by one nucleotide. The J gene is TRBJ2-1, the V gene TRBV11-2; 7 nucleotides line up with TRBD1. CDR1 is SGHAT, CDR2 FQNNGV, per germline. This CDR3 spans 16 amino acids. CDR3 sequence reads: CASSSGQMGLYNEQLF. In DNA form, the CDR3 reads TGTGCCAGCAGCTCGGGACAGATGGGGCTTTACAATGAGCAGTTATTC.

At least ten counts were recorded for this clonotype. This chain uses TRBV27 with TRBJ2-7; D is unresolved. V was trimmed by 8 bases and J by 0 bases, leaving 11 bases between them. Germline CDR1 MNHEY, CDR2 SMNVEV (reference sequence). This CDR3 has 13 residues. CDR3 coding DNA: TGTGCCAGCCGTCCTAACCTCTCCTACGAGCAGTACTTC. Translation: CASRPNLSYEQYF.

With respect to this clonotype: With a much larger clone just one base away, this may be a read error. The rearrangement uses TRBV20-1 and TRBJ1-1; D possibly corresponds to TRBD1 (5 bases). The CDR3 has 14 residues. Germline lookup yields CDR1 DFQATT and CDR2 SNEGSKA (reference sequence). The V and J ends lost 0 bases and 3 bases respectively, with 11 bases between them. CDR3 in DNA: TGCAGTGCTAGAGATCCCAGGGTTTACACTGAAGCTTTCTTT. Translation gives CSARDPRVYTEAFF.

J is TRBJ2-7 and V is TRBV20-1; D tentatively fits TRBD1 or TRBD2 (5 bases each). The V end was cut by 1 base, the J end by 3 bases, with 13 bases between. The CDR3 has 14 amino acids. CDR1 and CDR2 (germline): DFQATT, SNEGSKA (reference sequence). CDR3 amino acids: CSARVMGRSYEQYF. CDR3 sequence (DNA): TGCAGTGCTAGAGTAATGGGACGCAGCTACGAGCAGTACTTC.

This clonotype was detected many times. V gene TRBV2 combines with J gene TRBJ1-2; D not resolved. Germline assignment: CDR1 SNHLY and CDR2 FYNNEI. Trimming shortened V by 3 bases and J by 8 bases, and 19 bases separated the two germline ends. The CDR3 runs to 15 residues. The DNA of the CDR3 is TGTGCCAGCAGTGAGCGCCGGGTCCCTGGTAGGGGCTACACCTTC. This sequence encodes CASSERRVPGRGYTF. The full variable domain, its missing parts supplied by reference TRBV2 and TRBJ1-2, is EPEVTQTPSHQVTQMGQEVILRCVPISNHLYFYWYRQILGQKVEFLVSFYNNEISEKSEIFDDQFSVERPDGSNFTLKIRSTKLEDSAMYFCASSERRVPGRGYTFGSGTRLTVV.

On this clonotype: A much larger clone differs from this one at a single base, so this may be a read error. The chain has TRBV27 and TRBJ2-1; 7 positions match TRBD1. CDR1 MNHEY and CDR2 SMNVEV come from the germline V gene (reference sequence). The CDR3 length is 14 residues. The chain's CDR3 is CVSSVWATGFSHFF. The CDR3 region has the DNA TGTGTCAGCAGTGTATGGGCGACAGGGTTTTCCCACTTCTTC.

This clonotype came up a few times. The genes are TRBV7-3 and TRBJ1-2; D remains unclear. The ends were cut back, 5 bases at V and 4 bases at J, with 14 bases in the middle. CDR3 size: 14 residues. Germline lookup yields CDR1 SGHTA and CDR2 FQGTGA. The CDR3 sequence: CASSPWTVPYGYTF. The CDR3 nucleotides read TGTGCCAGCAGCCCGTGGACGGTACCCTATGGCTACACCTTC.

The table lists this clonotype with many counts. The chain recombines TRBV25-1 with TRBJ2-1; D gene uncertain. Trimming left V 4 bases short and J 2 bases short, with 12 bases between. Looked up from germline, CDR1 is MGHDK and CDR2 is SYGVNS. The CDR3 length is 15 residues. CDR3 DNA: TGTGCCAGCAGTGGAGGCCAGTTAGCCTACAATGAGCAGTTCTTC. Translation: CASSGGQLAYNEQFF.

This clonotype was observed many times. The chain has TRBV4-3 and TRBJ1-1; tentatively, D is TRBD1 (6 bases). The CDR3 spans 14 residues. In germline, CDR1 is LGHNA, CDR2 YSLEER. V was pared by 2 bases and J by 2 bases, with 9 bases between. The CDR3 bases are TGCGCCAGCAGCCAAATACAGGGAAACACTGAAGCTTTCTTT. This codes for CASSQIQGNTEAFF.